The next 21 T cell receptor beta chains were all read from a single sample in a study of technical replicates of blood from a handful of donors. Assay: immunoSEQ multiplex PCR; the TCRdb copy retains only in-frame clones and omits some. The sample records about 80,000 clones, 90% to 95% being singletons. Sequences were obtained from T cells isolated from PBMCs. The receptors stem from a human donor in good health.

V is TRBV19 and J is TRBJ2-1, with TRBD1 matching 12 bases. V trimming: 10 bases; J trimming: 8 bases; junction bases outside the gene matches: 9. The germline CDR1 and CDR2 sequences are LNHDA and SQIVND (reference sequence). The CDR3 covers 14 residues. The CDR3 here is CAMPGQGAHDEQFF. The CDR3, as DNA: TGTGCCATGCCGGGACAGGGGGCCCATGATGAGCAGTTCTTC.

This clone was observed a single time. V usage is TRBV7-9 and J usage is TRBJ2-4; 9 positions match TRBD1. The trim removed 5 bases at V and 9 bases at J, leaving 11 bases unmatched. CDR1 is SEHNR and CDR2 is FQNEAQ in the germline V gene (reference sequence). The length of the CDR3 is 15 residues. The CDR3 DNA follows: TGTGCCAGCAGCCGCAAAGGGACAGGGAAGGTCATTCAGTACTTC. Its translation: CASSRKGTGKVIQYF.

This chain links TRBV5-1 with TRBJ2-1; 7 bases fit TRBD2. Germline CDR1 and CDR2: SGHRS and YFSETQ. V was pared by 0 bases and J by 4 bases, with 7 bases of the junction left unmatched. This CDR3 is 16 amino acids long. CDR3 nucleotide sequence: TGCGCCAGCAGCTTGGGGGAGCGGGGTCGATACAATGAGCAGTTCTTC. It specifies CASSLGERGRYNEQFF.

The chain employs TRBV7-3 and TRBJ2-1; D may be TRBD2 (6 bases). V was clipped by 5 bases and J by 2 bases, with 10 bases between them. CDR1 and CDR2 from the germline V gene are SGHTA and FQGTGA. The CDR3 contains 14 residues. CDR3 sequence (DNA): TGTGCCAGCAGCCCGGGACTCACCTACAATGAGCAGTTCTTC. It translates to CASSPGLTYNEQFF.

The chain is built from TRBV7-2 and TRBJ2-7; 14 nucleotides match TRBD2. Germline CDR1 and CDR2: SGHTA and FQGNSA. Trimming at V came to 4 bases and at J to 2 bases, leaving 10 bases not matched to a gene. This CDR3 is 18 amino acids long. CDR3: CASSSNGLAGGNTYEQYF. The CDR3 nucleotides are TGTGCCAGCAGCTCGAATGGACTAGCGGGAGGAAATACCTACGAGCAGTACTTC.

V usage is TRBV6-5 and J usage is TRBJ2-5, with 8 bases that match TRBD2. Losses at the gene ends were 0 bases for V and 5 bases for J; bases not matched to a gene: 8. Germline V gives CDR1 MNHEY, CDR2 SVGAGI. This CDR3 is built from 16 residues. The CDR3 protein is CASSYSRSGREETQYF. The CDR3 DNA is TGTGCCAGCAGTTACTCGAGGAGCGGGAGAGAGGAGACCCAGTACTTC.

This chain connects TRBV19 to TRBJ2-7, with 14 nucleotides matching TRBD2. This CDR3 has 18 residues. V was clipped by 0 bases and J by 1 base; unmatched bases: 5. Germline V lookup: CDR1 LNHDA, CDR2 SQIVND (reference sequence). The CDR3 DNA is TGTGCCAGTAGTATAGATGGGACTAGCGGGAGAGTTTCCTACGAGCAGTACTTC. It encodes CASSIDGTSGRVSYEQYF. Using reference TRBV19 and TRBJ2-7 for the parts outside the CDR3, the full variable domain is DGGITQSPKYLFRKEGQNVTLSCEQNLNHDAMYWYRQDPGQGLRLIYYSQIVNDFQKGDIAEGYSVSREKKESFPLTVTSAQKNPTAFYLCASSIDGTSGRVSYEQYFGPGTRLTVT.

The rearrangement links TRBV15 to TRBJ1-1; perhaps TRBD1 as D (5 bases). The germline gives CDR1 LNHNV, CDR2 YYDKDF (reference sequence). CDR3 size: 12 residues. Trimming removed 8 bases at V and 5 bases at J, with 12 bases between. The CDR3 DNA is TGTGCCACCGGAGGGACTTGGACTGAAGCTTTCTTT. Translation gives CATGGTWTEAFF.

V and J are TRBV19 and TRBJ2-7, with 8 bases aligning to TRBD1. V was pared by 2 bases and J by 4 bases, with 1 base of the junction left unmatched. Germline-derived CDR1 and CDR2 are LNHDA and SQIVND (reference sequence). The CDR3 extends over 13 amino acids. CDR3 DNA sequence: TGTGCCAGTAGTATAACAGGGGGTTACGAGCAGTACTTC. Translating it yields CASSITGGYEQYF.

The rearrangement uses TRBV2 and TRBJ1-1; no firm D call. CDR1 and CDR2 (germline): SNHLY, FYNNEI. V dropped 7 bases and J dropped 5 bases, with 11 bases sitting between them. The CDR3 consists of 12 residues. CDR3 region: CASKGEGTEAFF. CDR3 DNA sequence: TGTGCCAGCAAGGGAGAAGGGACTGAAGCTTTCTTT.

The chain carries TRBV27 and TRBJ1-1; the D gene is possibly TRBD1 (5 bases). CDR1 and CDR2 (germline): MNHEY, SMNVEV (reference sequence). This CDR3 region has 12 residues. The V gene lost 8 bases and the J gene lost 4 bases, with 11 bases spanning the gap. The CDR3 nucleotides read TGTGCCAGCCGGTCAGGGTCCACTGAAGCTTTCTTT. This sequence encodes CASRSGSTEAFF.

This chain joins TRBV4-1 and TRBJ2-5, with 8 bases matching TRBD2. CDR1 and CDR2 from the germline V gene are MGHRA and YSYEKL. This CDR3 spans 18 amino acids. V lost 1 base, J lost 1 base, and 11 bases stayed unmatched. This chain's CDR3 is CASSQGASGRFTQETQYF. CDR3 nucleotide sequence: TGCGCCAGCAGCCAAGGGGCCAGCGGGAGATTTACCCAAGAGACCCAGTACTTC.

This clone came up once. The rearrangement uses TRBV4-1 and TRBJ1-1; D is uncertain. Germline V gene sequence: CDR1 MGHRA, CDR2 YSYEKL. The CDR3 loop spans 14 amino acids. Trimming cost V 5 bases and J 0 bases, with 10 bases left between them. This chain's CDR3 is CASSSPTLNTEAFF. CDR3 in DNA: TGCGCCAGCAGCTCTCCTACCCTGAACACTGAAGCTTTCTTT.

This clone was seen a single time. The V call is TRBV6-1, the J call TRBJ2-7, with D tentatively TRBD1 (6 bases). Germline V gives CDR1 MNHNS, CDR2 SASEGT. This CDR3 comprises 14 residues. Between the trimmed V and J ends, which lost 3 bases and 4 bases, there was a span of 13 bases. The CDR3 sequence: CASSDGSGVYEQYF. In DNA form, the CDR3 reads TGTGCCAGCAGTGATGGGTCAGGGGTTTACGAGCAGTACTTC.

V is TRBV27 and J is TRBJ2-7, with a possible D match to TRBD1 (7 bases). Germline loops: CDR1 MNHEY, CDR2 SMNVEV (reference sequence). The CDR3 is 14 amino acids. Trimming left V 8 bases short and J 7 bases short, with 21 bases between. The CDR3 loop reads CASAIGTAGGEQYF. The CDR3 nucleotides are TGTGCCAGCGCAATCGGGACGGCAGGGGGGGAGCAGTACTTC.

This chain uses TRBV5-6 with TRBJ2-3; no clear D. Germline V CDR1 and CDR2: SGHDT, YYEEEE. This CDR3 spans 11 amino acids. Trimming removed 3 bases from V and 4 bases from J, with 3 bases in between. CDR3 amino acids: CASSYSDTQYF. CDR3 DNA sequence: TGTGCCAGCAGCTACTCAGATACGCAGTATTTT.

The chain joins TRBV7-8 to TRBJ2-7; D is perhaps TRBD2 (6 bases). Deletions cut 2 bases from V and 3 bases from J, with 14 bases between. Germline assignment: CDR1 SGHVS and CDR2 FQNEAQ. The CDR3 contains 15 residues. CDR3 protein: CASSLHRGTSYEQYF. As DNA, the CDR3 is TGTGCCAGCAGCTTACATCGCGGGACGAGCTACGAGCAGTACTTC.

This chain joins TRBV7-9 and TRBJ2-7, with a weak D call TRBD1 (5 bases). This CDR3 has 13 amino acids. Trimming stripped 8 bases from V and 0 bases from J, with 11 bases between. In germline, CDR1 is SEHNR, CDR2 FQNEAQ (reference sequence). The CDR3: CASGQDTSYEQYF. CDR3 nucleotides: TGTGCCAGCGGCCAGGACACCTCCTACGAGCAGTACTTC.

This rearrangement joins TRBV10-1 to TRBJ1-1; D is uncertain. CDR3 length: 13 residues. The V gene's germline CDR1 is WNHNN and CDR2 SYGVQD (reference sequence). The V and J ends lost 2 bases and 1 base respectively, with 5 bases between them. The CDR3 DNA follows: TGCGCCAGCAGTGAGATCGGGAACACTGAAGCTTTCTTT. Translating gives CASSEIGNTEAFF.

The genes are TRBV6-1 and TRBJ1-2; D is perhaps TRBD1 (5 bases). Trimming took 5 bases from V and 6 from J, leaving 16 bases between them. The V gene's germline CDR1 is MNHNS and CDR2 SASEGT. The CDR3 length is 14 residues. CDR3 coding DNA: TGTGCCAGCAGTCTACTTCAGGGAGGCAATGGCTACACCTTC. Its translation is CASSLLQGGNGYTF.

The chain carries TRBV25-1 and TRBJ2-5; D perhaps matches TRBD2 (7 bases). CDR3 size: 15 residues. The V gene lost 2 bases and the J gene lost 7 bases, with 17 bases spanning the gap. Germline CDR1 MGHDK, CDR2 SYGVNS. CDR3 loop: CASSEQGTNGRTQYF. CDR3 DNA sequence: TGTGCCAGCAGTGAACAGGGGACTAACGGGCGGACCCAGTACTTC.